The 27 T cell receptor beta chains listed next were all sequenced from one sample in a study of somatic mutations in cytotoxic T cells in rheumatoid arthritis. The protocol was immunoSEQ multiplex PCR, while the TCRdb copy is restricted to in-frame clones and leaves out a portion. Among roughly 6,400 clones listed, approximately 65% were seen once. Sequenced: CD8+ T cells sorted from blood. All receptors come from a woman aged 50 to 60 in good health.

The CDR3 sequence is CASTQGPEAFF. In DNA, the CDR3 is TGTGCCAGCACCCAGGGTCCTGAAGCTTTCTTT. The genes are TRBV6-5 and TRBJ1-1; possibly TRBD1 for D (5 bases). The V and J ends lost 7 bases and 6 bases respectively, with 9 bases between them. The CDR3 has 11 residues. CDR1 MNHEY and CDR2 SVGAGI come from the germline V gene.

CDR3 in DNA: TGTGCCAGCAGTCTCCAGGGGGCCCTCACAGATACGCAGTATTTT. Its translation is CASSLQGALTDTQYF. This rearrangement joins TRBV27 to TRBJ2-3, with TRBD1 matching 8 bases. The CDR3 is made up of 15 amino acids. Germline V gene data show CDR1 as MNHEY and CDR2 as SMNVEV (reference sequence). J was trimmed by 2 bases and V by 5 bases; bases with no gene match: 6.

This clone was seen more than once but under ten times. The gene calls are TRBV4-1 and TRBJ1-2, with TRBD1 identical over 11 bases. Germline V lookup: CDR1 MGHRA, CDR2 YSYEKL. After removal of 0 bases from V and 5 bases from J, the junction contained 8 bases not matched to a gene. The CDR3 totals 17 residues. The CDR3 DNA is TGCGCCAGCAGCCAAGATCTCGGGACAGGGGGAGGATATGGCTACACCTTC. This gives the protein CASSQDLGTGGGYGYTF.

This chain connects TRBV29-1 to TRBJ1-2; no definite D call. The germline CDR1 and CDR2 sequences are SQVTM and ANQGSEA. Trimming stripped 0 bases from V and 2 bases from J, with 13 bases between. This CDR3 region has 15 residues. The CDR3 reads CSVEDLADENYGYTF. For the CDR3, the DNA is TGCAGCGTTGAAGATCTGGCGGATGAGAACTATGGCTACACCTTC.

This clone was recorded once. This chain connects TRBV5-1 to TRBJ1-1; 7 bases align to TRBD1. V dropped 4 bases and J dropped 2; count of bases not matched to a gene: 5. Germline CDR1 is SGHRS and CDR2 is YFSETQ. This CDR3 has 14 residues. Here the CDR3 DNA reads TGCGCCAGCAGCGAGGGACAGAGTAACACTGAAGCTTTCTTT. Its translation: CASSEGQSNTEAFF.

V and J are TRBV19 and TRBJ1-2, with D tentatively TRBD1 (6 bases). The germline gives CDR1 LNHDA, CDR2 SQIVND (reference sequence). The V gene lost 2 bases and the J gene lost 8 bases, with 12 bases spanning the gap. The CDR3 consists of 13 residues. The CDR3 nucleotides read TGTGCCAGTAGTATAAGGGCAGGGGAAGGCTACACCTTC. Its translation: CASSIRAGEGYTF.

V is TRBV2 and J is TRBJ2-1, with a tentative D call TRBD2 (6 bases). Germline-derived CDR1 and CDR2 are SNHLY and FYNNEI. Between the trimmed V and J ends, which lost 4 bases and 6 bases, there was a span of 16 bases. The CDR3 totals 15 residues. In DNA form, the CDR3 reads TGTGCCAGCAGTGTCGGGGACTCAGCGGGCAATGAGCAGTTCTTC. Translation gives CASSVGDSAGNEQFF.

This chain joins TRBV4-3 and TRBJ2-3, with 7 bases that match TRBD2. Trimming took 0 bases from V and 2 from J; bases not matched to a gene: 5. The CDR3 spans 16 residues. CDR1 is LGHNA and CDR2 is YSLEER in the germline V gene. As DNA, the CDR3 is TGCGCCAGCAGCCAAGATTTGGGACTAACCACAGATACGCAGTATTTT. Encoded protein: CASSQDLGLTTDTQYF.

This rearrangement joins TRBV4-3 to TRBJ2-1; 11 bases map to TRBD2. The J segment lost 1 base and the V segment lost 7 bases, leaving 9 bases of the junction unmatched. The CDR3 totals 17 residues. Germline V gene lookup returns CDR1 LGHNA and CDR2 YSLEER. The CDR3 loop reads CASTRGLAGLSYNEQFF. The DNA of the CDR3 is TGCGCCAGCACCCGTGGACTAGCGGGCCTATCCTACAATGAGCAGTTCTTC.

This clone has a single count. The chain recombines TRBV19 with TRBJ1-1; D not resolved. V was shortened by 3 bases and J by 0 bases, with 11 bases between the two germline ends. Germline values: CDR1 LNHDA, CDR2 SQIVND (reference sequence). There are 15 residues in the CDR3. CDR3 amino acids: CASSIPSSLNTEAFF. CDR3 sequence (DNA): TGTGCCAGTAGTATCCCCTCCTCGTTGAACACTGAAGCTTTCTTT. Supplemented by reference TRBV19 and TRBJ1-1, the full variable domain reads DGGITQSPKYLFRKEGQNVTLSCEQNLNHDAMYWYRQDPGQGLRLIYYSQIVNDFQKGDIAEGYSVSREKKESFPLTVTSAQKNPTAFYLCASSIPSSLNTEAFFGQGTRLTVV.

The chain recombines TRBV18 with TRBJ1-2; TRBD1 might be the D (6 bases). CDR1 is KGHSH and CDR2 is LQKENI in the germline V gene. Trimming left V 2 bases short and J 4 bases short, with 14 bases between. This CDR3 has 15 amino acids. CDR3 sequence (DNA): TGTGCCAGCTCACCAGGGCAGGGGCGTAGCTATGGCTACACCTTC. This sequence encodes CASSPGQGRSYGYTF. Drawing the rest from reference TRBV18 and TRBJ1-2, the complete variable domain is NAGVMQNPRHLVRRRGQEARLRCSPMKGHSHVYWYRQLPEEGLKFMVYLQKENIIDESGMPKERFSAEFPKEGPSILRIQQVVRGDSAAYFCASSPGQGRSYGYTFGSGTRLTVV.

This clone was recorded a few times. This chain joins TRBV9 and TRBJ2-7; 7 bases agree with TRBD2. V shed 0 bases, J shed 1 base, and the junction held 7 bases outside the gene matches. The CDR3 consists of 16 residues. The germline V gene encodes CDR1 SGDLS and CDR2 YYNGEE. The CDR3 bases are TGTGCCAGCAGCGTAGCTTCAGGGACTACTTCCTACGAGCAGTACTTC. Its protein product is CASSVASGTTSYEQYF.

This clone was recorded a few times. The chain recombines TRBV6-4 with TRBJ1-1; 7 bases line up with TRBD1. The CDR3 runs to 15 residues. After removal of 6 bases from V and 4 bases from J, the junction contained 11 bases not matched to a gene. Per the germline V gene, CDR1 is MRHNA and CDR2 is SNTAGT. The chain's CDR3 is CASSIQTGTATEAFF. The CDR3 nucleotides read TGTGCCAGCAGCATTCAGACCGGGACAGCCACTGAAGCTTTCTTT.

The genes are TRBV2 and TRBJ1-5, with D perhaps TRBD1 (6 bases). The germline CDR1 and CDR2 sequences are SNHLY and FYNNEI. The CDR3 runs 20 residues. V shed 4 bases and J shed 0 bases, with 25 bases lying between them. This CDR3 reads CASSVSRLTVRGYSNQPQHF. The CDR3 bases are TGTGCCAGCAGTGTAAGCAGGCTGACAGTGAGGGGGTATAGCAATCAGCCCCAGCATTTT.

The DNA for the CDR3 is TGTGCCAGCTGGACTGACCAAGAGACCCAGTACTTC. Translated, it gives CASWTDQETQYF. The genes are TRBV27 and TRBJ2-5, with a weak D call TRBD2 (5 bases). Looked up from germline, CDR1 is MNHEY and CDR2 is SMNVEV (reference sequence). This CDR3 has 12 residues. Trimming took off 8 bases at V and 0 bases at J, with 7 bases between the two ends.

In DNA, the CDR3 is TGTGCCAGTAGTATGGGACAGGGGACTGAAGCTTTCTTT. Translated: CASSMGQGTEAFF. The gene calls are TRBV19 and TRBJ1-1, with 10 nucleotides matching TRBD1. Germline trimming cut 3 bases from V and 5 bases from J; bases unmatched to any gene: 0. This CDR3 region has 13 residues. Germline V CDR1 and CDR2: LNHDA, SQIVND (reference sequence).

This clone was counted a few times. CDR3: CASSENRGSAYGYTF. The CDR3 bases are TGTGCCAGCAGCGAAAACCGAGGGTCCGCCTATGGCTACACCTTC. The chain links TRBV16 to TRBJ1-2; D not resolved. The CDR3 totals 15 residues. Trimming left V 5 bases short and J 4 bases short, with 17 bases between. Germline V gene sequence: CDR1 KGHSY, CDR2 FQNENV.

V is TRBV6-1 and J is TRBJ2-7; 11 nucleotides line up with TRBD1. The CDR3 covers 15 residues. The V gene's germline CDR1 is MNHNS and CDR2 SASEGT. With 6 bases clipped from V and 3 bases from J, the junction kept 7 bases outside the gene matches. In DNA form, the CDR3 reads TGTGCCAGCAGCCTCTCCGGGACAGGGGGCTACGAGCAGTACTTC. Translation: CASSLSGTGGYEQYF.

CDR3 loop: CASSWGTGYSGTEAFF. The DNA for the CDR3 is TGTGCCAGCAGCTGGGGGACAGGGTACAGTGGCACTGAAGCTTTCTTT. The rearrangement joins TRBV7-8 to TRBJ1-1; 9 bases are a match to TRBD1. Germline V gene lookup returns CDR1 SGHVS and CDR2 FQNEAQ. This CDR3 has 16 residues. Germline trimming cut 4 bases from V and 4 bases from J; bases unmatched to any gene: 10.

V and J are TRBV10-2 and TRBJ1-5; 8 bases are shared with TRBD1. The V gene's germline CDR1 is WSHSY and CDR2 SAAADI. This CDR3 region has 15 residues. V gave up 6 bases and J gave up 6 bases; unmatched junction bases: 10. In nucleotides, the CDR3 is TGCGCCAGCAGGGACACCGGGACAGGTAGTCAGCCCCAGCATTTT. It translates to CASRDTGTGSQPQHF.

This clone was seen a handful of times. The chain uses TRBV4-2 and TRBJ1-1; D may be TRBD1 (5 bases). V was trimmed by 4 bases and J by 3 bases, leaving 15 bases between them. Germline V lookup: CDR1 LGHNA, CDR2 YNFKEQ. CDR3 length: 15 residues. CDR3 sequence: CASSPKLGGDTEAFF. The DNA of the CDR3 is TGTGCCAGCAGCCCTAAACTCGGAGGGGACACTGAAGCTTTCTTT.

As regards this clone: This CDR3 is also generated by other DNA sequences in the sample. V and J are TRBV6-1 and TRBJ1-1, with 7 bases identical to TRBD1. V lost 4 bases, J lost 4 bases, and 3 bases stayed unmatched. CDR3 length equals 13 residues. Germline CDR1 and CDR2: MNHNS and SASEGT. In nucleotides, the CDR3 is TGTGCCAGCAGTGGACAGGGCCCCACTGAAGCTTTCTTT. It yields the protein CASSGQGPTEAFF.

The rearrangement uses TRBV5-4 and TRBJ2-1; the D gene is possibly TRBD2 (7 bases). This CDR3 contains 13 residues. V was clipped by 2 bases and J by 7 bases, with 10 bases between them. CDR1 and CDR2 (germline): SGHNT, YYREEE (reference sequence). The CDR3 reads CASSLRGANEQFF. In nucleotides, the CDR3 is TGTGCCAGCAGCTTACGGGGGGCTAATGAGCAGTTCTTC.

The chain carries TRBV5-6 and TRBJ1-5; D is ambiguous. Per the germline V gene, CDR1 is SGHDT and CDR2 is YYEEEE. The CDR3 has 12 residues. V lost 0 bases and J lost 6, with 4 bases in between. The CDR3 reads CASSLGAQPQHF. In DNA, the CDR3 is TGTGCCAGCAGCTTGGGGGCTCAGCCCCAGCATTTT.

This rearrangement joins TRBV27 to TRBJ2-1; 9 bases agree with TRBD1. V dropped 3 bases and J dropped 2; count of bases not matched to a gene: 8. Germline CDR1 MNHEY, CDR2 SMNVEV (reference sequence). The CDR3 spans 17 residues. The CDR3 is CASSFRQGGVPYNEQFF. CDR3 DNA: TGTGCCAGCAGTTTCCGACAGGGGGGGGTTCCCTACAATGAGCAGTTCTTC.

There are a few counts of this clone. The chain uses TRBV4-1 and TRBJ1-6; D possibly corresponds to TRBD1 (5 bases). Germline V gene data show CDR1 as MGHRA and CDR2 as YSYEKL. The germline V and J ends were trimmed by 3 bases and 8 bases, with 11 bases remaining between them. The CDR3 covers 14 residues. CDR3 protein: CASSHQTDYSPLHF. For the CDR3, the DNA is TGCGCCAGCAGCCACCAGACAGATTATTCACCCCTCCACTTT.

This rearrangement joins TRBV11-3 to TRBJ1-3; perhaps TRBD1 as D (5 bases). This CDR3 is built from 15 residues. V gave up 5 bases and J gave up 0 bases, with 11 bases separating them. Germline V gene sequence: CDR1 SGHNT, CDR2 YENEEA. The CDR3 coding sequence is TGTGCCAGCAGCCCCGGGGGATTCTCTGGAAACACCATATATTTT. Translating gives CASSPGGFSGNTIYF. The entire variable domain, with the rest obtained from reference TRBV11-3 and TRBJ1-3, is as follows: EAGVVQSPRYKIIEKKQPVAFWCNPISGHNTLYWYLQNLGQGPELLIRYENEEAVDDSQLPKDRFSAERLKGVDSTLKIQPAELGDSAVYLCASSPGGFSGNTIYFGEGSWLTVV.